This T cell receptor (beta chain) originates from a study of T cells after yellow fever vaccination. TCR cDNA was made by 5'RACE template switching, adding a universal primer site and UMIs. TCRdb passed the 5' RACE reads through MiXCR, listing each CDR3 protein once. The sample includes 350,000 or so distinct CDR3 sequences, roughly 8.6% of them seen just once. This clonotype was detected only a few times. The antigen remains undetermined. The study's findings and limits: Among primary-vaccination clones, most reappeared after the booster, at roughly 95% for CD4 and 85% to 90% for CD8.

With 1 base removed from V and 4 bases from J, the gap between germline ends came to 4 bases. CDR3 length equals 13 residues. In germline, CDR1 is SGHAT, CDR2 FQNNGV. The clonotype comes from a young man who received the YFV17D yellow fever vaccine. Here the sequenced sample was PBMCs, taken around 45 days after the first yellow fever vaccination. The chain recombines TRBV11-2 with TRBJ1-4, with D hard to call. The CDR3: CASSLAYNEKLFF. The CDR3, as DNA: TGTGCCAGCAGCTTAGCCTATAATGAAAAACTGTTTTTT.